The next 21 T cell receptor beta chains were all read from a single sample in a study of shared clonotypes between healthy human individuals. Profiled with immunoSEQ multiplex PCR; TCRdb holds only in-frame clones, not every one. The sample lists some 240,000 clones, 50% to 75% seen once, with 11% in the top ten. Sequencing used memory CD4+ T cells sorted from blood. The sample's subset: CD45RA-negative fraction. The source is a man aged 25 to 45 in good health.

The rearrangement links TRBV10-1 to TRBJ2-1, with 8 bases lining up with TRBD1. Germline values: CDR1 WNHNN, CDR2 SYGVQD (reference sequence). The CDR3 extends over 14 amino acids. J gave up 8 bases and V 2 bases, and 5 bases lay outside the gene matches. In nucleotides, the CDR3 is TGCGCCAGCAGTGAGGGACAGGGTAGGGATGAGCAGTTCTTC. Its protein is CASSEGQGRDEQFF.

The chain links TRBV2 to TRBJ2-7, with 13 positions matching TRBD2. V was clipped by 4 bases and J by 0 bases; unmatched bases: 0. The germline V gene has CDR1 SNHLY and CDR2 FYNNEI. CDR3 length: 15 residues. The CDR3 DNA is TGTGCCAGCAGTGGACTAGCGGGAGGCTCCTACGAGCAGTACTTC. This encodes CASSGLAGGSYEQYF.

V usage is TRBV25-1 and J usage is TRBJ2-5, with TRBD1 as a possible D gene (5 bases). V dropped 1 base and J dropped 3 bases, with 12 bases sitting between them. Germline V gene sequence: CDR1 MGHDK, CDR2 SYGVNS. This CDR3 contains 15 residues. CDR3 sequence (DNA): TGTGCCAGCAGTGAATTATCGGCAGGGAAAGAGACCCAGTACTTC. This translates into CASSELSAGKETQYF. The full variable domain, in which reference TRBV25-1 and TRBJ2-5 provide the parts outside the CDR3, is EADIYQTPRYLVIGTGKKITLECSQTMGHDKMYWYQQDPGMELHLIHYSYGVNSTEKGDLSSESTVSRIRTEHFPLTLESARPSHTSQYLCASSELSAGKETQYFGPGTRLLVL.

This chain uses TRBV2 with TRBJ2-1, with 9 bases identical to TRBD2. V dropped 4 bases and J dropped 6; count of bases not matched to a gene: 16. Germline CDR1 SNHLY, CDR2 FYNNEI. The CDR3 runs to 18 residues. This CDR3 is CASSGSDSGSWKSNEQFF. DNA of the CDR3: TGTGCCAGCAGTGGTTCGGATAGCGGGAGTTGGAAGAGCAATGAGCAGTTCTTC.

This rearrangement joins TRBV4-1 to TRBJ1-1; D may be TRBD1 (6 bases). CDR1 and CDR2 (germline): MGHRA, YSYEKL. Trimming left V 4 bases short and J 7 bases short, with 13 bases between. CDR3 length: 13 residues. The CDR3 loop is CASSRSRDIEAFF. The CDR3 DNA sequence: TGCGCCAGCAGCCGTTCCCGGGACATTGAAGCTTTCTTT.

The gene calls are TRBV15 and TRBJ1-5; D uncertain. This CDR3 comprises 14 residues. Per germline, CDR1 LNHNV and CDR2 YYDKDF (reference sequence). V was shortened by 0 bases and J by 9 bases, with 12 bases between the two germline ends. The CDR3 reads CATSRDRILGPQHF. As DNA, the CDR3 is TGTGCCACCAGCAGAGACAGGATACTAGGGCCCCAGCATTTT.

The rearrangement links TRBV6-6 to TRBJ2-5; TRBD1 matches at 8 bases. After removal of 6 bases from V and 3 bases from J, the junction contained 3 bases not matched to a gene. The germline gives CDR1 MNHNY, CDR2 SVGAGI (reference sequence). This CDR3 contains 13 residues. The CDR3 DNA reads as TGTGCCAGCAGATCGACAGGGGAAGAGACCCAGTACTTC. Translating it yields CASRSTGEETQYF.

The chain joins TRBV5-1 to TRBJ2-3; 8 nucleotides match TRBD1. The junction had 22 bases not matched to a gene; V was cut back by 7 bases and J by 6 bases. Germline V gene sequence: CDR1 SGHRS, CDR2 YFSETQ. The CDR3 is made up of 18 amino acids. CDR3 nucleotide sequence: TGCGCCAGCTCCCCCCTGCATACGGGACAGGCCCTTATCGATACGCAGTATTTT. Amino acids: CASSPLHTGQALIDTQYF.

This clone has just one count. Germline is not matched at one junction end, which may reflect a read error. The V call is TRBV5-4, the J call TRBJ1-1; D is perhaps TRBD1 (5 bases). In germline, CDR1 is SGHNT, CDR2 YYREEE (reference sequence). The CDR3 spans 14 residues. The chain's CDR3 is CANSLAGLNTEAFF. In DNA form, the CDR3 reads TGTGCCAACAGCTTGGCAGGGCTGAACACTGAAGCTTTCTTT.

The CDR3 DNA reads TGTGCCAGCAGTAAACCGGGACAGGGGGCGCCCAAAAACATTCAGTACTTC. Its protein product is CASSKPGQGAPKNIQYF. This sequence joins TRBV28 and TRBJ2-4; 12 bases are shared with TRBD1. The CDR3 is 17 residues long. In germline, CDR1 is MDHEN, CDR2 SYDVKM. V was clipped by 5 bases and J by 2 bases; unmatched bases: 7.

The CDR3 loop is CASSSDRYRGYTF. The CDR3 coding sequence is TGTGCCAGCAGCTCCGACAGGTACCGAGGCTACACCTTC. The chain uses TRBV5-4 and TRBJ1-2, with a tentative D call TRBD1 (6 bases). The CDR3 loop spans 13 amino acids. Germline assignment: CDR1 SGHNT and CDR2 YYREEE (reference sequence). Trimming left V 3 bases short and J 8 bases short, with 14 bases between.

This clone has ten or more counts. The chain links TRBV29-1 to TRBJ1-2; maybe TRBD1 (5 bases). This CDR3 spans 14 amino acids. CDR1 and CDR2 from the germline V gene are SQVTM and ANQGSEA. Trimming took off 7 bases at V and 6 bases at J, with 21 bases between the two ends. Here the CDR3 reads CSAGEQEAVDGYTF. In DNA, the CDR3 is TGCAGCGCAGGAGAACAGGAAGCTGTGGATGGCTACACCTTC. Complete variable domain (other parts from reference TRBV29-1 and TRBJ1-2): SAVISQKPSRDICQRGTSLTIQCQVDSQVTMMFWYRQQPGQSLTLIATANQGSEATYESGFVIDKFPISRPNLTFSTLTVSNMSPEDSSIYLCSAGEQEAVDGYTFGSGTRLTVV.

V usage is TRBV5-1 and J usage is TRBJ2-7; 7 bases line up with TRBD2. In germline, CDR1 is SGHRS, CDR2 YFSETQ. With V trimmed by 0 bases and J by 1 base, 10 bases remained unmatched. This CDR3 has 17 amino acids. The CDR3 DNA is TGCGCCAGCAGCTTGGAGGGAGGGGATTTGAGATCCTACGAGCAGTACTTC. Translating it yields CASSLEGGDLRSYEQYF.

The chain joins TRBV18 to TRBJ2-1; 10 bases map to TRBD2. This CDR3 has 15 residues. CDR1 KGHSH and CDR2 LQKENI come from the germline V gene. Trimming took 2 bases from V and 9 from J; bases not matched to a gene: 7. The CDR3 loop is CASSPTLAGDFEQFF. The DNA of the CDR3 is TGTGCCAGCTCACCAACCCTAGCGGGAGACTTTGAGCAGTTCTTC.

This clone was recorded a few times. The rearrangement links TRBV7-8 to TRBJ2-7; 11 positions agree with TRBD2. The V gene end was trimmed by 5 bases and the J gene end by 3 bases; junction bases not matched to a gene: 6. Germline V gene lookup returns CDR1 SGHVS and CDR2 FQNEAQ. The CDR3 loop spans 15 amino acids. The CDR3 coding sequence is TGTGCCAGCAGCCCTACTAGCGGGAGACTCTACGAGCAGTACTTC. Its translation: CASSPTSGRLYEQYF. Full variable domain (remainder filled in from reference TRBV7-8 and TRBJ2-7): GAGVSQSPRYKVAKRGQDVALRCDPISGHVSLFWYQQALGQGPEFLTYFQNEAQLDKSGLPSDRFFAERPEGSVSTLKIQRTQQEDSAVYLCASSPTSGRLYEQYFGPGTRLTVT.

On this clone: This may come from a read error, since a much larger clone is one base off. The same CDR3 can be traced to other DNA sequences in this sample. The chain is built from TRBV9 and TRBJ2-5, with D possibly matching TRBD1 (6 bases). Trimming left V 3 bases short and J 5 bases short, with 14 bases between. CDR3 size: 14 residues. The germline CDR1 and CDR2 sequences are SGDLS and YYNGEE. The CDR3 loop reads CASSATGQGETQYF. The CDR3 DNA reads TGTGCCAGCAGCGCGACAGGCCAGGGGGAGACCCAGTACTTC.

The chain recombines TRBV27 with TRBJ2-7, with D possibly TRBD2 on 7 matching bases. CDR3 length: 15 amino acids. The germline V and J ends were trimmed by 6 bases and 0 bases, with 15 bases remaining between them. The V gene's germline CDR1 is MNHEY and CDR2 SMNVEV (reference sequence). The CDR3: CASRPRGGNSYEQYF. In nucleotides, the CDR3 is TGTGCCAGCAGACCGAGGGGGGGCAACTCCTACGAGCAGTACTTC.

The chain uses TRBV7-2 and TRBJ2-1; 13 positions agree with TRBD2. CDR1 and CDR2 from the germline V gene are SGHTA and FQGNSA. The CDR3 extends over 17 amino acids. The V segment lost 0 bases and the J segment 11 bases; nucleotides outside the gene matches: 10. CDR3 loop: CASSLARLGTSGNKQFF. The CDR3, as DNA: TGTGCCAGCAGCTTAGCACGCCTCGGGACTAGCGGGAATAAGCAGTTCTTC.

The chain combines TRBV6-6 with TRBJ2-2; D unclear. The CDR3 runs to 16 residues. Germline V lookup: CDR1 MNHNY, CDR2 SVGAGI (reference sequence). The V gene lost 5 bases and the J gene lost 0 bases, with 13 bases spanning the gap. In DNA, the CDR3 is TGTGCCAGCAGTCCGCGCAACCCATCGAACACCGGGGAGCTGTTTTTT. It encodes CASSPRNPSNTGELFF.

Written as DNA, the CDR3 is TGTGCCACCGGGGGGGTTGGTCAGCCCCAGCATTTT. This translates into CATGGVGQPQHF. The chain uses TRBV27 and TRBJ1-5, with D possibly matching TRBD1 (5 bases). Germline loops: CDR1 MNHEY, CDR2 SMNVEV (reference sequence). The V end lost 10 bases, the J end lost 6 bases, and 13 bases lay between the germline ends. The CDR3 runs 12 residues.

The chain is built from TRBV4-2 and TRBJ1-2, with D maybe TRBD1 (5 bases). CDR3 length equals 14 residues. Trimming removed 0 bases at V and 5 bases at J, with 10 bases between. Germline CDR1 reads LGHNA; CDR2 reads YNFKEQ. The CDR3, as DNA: TGTGCCAGCAGCCAAGATCAGGGACCGTATGGCTACACCTTC. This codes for CASSQDQGPYGYTF.